This entry lists 5 T cell receptor beta chains sequenced from one sample in a study of T cell changes during pregnancy in multiple sclerosis. TCRdb's table, derived via immunoSEQ multiplex PCR, lists solely in-frame clones and lacks some. The table has around 67,000 clones, around 90% seen once. Sequences were derived from peripheral blood, sampled after pregnancy. These receptors originate from a female donor in good health, enrolled as a control in a pregnancy study.

The J gene is TRBJ2-3, the V gene TRBV10-3, with 8 bases that match TRBD2. The CDR3 is 17 amino acids. V lost 2 bases and J lost 0; bases outside the gene matches: 7. In germline, CDR1 is ENHRY, CDR2 SYGVKD. The CDR3 sequence is CAISEAWAGGSTDTQYF. As DNA, the CDR3 is TGTGCCATCAGTGAGGCCTGGGCGGGGGGTAGCACAGATACGCAGTATTTT.

This clone was counted once. The chain combines TRBV18 with TRBJ1-5, with D possibly matching TRBD1 (5 bases). Trimming removed 3 bases from V and 0 bases from J, with 9 bases in between. The CDR3 consists of 15 residues. Germline V lookup: CDR1 KGHSH, CDR2 LQKENI. CDR3 region: CASSPDISSNQPQHF. The CDR3 DNA sequence: TGTGCCAGCTCACCGGACATCTCTAGCAATCAGCCCCAGCATTTT.

The chain combines TRBV6-6 with TRBJ1-1; 7 nucleotides match TRBD1. CDR1 is MNHNY, CDR2 SVGAGI, per germline (reference sequence). The CDR3 runs to 13 residues. With 4 bases clipped from V and 5 bases from J, the junction kept 4 bases outside the gene matches. The CDR3 here is CASSSRGSTEAFF. The CDR3 DNA reads as TGTGCCAGCAGTTCCAGGGGGAGTACTGAAGCTTTCTTT.

V is TRBV27 and J is TRBJ1-2; TRBD1 aligns across 12 bases. This CDR3 spans 14 amino acids. Trimming at V came to 6 bases and at J to 4 bases, leaving 3 bases not matched to a gene. The germline V gene has CDR1 MNHEY and CDR2 SMNVEV (reference sequence). The CDR3 sequence is CASSEGQGAYGYTF. CDR3 DNA sequence: TGTGCCAGCAGCGAGGGACAGGGGGCCTATGGCTACACCTTC.

This chain joins TRBV25-1 and TRBJ2-3, with D perhaps TRBD1 (5 bases). Trimming removed 3 bases from V and 1 base from J, with 11 bases in between. From germline, CDR1 is MGHDK and CDR2 SYGVNS. CDR3 length: 15 residues. CDR3 DNA: TGTGCCAGCAGTGACCCCCAGGGCGGCACAGATACGCAGTATTTT. Amino acid sequence: CASSDPQGGTDTQYF. Combining the CDR3 with reference TRBV25-1 and TRBJ2-3 gives the whole variable domain EADIYQTPRYLVIGTGKKITLECSQTMGHDKMYWYQQDPGMELHLIHYSYGVNSTEKGDLSSESTVSRIRTEHFPLTLESARPSHTSQYLCASSDPQGGTDTQYFGPGTRLTVL.